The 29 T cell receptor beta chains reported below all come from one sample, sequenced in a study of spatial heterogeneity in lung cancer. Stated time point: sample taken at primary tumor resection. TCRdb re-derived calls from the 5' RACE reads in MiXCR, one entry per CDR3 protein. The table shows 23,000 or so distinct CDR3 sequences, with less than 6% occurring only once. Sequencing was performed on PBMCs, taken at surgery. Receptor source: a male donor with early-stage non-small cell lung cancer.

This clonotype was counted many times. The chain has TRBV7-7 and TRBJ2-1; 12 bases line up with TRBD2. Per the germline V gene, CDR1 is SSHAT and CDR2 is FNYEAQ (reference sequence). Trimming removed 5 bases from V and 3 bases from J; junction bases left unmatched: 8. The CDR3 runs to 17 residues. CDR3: CASSAWGGLAGYNEQFF. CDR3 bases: TGTGCCAGCAGCGCCTGGGGGGGACTAGCGGGCTACAATGAGCAGTTCTTC.

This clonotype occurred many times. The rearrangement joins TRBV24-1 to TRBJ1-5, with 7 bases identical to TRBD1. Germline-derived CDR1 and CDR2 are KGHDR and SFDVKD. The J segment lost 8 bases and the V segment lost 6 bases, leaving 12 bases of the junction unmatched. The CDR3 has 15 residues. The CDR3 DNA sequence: TGTGCCACCAGTAGTCGTGAGGCAGGGGGGGAGCCCCAGCATTTT. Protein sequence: CATSSREAGGEPQHF.

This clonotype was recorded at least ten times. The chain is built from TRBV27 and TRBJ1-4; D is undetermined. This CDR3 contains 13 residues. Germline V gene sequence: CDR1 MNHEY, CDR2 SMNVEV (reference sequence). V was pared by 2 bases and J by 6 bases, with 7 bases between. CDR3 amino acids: CASSLRPYEKLFF. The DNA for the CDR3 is TGTGCCAGCAGTTTACGGCCGTATGAAAAACTGTTTTTT.

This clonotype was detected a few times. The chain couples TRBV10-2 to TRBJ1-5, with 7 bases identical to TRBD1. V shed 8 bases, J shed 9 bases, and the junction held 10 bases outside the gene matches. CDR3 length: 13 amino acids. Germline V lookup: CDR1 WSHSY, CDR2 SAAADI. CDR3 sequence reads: CASGSNRGRPQHF. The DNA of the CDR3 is TGCGCCAGCGGCTCCAACAGGGGACGGCCCCAGCATTTT.

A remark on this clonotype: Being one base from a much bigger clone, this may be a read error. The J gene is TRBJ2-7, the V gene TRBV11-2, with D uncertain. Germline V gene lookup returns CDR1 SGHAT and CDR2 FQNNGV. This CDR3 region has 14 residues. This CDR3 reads CANSFSGQSYEQYF. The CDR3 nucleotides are TGTGCCAACAGCTTCTCCGGGCAGTCCTACGAGCAGTACTTC.

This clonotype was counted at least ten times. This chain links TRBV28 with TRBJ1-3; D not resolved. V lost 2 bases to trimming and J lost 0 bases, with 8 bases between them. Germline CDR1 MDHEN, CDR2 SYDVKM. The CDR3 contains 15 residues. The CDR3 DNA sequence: TGTGCCAGCAGTTTACGGGGAACCTCTGGAAACACCATATATTTT. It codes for CASSLRGTSGNTIYF. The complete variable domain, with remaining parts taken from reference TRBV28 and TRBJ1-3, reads DVKVTQSSRYLVKRTGEKVFLECVQDMDHENMFWYRQDPGLGLRLIYFSYDVKMKEKGDIPEGYSVSREKKERFSLILESASTNQTSMYLCASSLRGTSGNTIYFGEGSWLTVV.

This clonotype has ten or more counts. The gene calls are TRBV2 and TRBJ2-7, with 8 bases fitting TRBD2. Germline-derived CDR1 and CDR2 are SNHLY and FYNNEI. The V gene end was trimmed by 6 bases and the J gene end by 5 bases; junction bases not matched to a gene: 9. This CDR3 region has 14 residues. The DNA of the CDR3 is TGTGCCAGCAGCCTTGGACTAGCCGGCCACGAGCAGTACTTC. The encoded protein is CASSLGLAGHEQYF. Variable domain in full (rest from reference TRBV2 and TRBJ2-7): EPEVTQTPSHQVTQMGQEVILRCVPISNHLYFYWYRQILGQKVEFLVSFYNNEISEKSEIFDDQFSVERPDGSNFTLKIRSTKLEDSAMYFCASSLGLAGHEQYFGPGTRLTVT.

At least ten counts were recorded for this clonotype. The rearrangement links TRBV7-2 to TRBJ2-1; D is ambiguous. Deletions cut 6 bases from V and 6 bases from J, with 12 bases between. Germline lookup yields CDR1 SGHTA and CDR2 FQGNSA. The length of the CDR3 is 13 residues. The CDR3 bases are TGTGCCAGCAGAGGGATCGTAGGCAATGAGCAGTTCTTC. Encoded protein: CASRGIVGNEQFF.

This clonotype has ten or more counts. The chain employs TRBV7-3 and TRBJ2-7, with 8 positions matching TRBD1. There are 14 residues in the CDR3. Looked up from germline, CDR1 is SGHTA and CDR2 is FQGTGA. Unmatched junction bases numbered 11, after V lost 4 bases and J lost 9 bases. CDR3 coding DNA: TGTGCCAGCAGCTCGGGGACAGGCCAAGATGTGCAGTACTTC. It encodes CASSSGTGQDVQYF. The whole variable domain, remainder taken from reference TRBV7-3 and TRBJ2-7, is GAGVSQTPSNKVTEKGKYVELRCDPISGHTALYWYRQSLGQGPEFLIYFQGTGAADDSGLPNDRFFAVRPEGSVSTLKIQRTERGDSAVYLCASSSGTGQDVQYFGPGTRLTVT.

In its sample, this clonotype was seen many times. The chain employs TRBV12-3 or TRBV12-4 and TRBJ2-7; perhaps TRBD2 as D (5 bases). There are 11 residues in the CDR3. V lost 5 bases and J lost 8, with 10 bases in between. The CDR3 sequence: CASSRGRQQYF. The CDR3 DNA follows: TGTGCCAGCAGTCGGGGTCGGCAGCAGTACTTC.

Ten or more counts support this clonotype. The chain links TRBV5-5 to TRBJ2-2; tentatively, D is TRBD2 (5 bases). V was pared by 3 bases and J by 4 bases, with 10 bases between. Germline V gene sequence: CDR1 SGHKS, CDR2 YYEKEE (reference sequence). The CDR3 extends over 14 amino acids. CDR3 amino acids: CASSSRDFTGELFF. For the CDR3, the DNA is TGTGCCAGCAGCTCCCGGGATTTCACCGGGGAGCTGTTTTTT.

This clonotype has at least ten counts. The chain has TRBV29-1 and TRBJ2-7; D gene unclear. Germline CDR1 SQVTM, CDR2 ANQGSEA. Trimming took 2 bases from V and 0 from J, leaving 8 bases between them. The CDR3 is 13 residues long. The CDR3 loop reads CSVEQTASYEQYF. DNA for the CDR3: TGCAGCGTTGAACAAACGGCCTCCTACGAGCAGTACTTC.

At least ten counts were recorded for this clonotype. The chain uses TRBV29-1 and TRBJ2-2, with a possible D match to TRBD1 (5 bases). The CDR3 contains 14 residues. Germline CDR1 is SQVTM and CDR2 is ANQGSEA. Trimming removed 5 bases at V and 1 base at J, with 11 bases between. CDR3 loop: CSVLGQMNTGELFF. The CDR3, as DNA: TGCAGCGTTCTTGGACAAATGAACACCGGGGAGCTGTTTTTT.

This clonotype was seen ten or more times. The DNA of the CDR3 is TGTGCCAGCACCCGACAGGGATTCACAGATACGCAGTATTTT. It is translated as CASTRQGFTDTQYF. The chain uses TRBV6-2 or TRBV6-3 and TRBJ2-3, with 7 bases aligning to TRBD1. In germline, CDR1 is MNHEY, CDR2 SVGEGT. The CDR3 is made up of 14 amino acids. With 7 bases clipped from V and 2 bases from J, the junction kept 6 bases outside the gene matches.

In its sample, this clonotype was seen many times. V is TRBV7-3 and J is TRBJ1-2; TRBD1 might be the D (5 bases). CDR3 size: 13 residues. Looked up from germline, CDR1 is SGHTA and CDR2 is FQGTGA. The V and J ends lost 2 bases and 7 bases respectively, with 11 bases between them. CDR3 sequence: CASSLEGRGGYTF. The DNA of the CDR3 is TGTGCCAGCAGCTTAGAGGGGCGAGGTGGCTACACCTTC.

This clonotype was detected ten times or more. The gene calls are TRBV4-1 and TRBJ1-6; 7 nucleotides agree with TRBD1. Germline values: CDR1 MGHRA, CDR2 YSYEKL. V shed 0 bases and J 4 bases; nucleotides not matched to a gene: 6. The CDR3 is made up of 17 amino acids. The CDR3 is CASSQDTGRGYNSPLHF. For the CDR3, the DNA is TGCGCCAGCAGCCAAGATACGGGCAGGGGGTATAATTCACCCCTCCACTTT.

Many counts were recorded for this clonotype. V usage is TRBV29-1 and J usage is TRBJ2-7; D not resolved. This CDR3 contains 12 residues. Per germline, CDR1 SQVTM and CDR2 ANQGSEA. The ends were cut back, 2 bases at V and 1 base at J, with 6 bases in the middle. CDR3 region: CSVEISSYEQYF. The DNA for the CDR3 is TGCAGCGTTGAAATTAGTTCCTACGAGCAGTACTTC.

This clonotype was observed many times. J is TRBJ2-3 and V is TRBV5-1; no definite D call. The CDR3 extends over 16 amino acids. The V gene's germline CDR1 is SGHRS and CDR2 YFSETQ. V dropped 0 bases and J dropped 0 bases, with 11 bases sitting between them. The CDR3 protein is CASSLGALPSTDTQYF. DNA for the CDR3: TGCGCCAGCAGCTTGGGAGCCCTACCTAGCACAGATACGCAGTATTTT.

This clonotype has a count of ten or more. For the CDR3, the DNA is TGTGCCAGCAGCTTAGCGACAGGGGCCCGGGAGACCCAGTACTTC. As protein: CASSLATGARETQYF. The chain links TRBV7-8 to TRBJ2-5; 8 bases agree with TRBD1. The junction had 5 bases not matched to a gene; V was cut back by 0 bases and J by 5 bases. The CDR3 has 15 residues. Germline V CDR1 and CDR2: SGHVS, FQNEAQ.

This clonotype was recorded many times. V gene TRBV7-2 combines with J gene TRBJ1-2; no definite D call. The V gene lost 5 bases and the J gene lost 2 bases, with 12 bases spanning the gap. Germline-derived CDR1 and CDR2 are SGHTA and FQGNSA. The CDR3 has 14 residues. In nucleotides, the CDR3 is TGTGCCAGCAGCCCCCGCCGCACAAACTATGGCTACACCTTC. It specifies CASSPRRTNYGYTF.

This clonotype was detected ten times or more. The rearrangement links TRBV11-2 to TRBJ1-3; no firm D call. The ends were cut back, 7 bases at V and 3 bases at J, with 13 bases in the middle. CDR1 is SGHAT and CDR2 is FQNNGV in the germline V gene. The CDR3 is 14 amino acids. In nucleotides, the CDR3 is TGTGCCAGCAACCCCGGAGGGATTGGAAACACCATATATTTT. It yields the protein CASNPGGIGNTIYF.

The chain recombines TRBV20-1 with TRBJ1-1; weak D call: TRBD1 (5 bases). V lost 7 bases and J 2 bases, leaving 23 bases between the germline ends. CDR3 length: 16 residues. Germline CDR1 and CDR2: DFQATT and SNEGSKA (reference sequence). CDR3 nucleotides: TGCAGTGTCACGGGTTGGGGCAGAACATTTAACACTGAAGCTTTCTTT. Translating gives CSVTGWGRTFNTEAFF.

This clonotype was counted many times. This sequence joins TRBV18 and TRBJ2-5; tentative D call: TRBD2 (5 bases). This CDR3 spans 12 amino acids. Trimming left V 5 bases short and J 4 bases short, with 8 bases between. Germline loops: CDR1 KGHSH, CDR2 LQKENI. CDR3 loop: CASSWERETQYF. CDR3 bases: TGTGCCAGCTCATGGGAGCGAGAGACCCAGTACTTC.

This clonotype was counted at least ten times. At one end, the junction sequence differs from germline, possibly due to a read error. The CDR3 nucleotides are TGTGCTAGCAGCCATATGGGACTAGCGGAGCAGACCCAGTACTTC. It translates to CASSHMGLAEQTQYF. V gene TRBV7-7 combines with J gene TRBJ2-5; 11 bases match TRBD2. The CDR3 covers 15 residues. The germline V gene encodes CDR1 SSHAT and CDR2 FNYEAQ (reference sequence).

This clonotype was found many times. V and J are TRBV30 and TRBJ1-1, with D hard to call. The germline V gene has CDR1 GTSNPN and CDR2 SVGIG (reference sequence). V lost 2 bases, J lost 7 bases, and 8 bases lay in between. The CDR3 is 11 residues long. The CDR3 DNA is TGTGCCTGGAGTCCCGGAGGTGAAGCTTTCTTT. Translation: CAWSPGGEAFF.

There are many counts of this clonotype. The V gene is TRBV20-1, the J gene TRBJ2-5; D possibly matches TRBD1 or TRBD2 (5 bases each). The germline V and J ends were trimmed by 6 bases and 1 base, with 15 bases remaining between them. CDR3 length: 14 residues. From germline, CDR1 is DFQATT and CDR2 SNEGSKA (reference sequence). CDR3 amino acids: CSARGFGGQETQYF. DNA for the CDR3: TGCAGTGCGAGGGGTTTTGGGGGCCAAGAGACCCAGTACTTC.

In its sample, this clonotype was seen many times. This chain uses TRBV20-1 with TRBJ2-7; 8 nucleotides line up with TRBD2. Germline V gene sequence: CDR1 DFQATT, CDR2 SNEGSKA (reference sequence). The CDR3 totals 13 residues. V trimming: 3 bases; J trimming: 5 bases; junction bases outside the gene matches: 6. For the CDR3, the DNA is TGCAGTGCTAGTGTTAGCGGGGTTAACGAGCAGTACTTC. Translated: CSASVSGVNEQYF.

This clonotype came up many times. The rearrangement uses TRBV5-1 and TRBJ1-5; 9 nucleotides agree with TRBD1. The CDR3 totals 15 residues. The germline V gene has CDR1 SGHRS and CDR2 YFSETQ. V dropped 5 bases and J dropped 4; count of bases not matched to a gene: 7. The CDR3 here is CASRPGTGLNQPQHF. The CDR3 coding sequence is TGCGCCAGCAGGCCTGGGACAGGGCTGAATCAGCCCCAGCATTTT.

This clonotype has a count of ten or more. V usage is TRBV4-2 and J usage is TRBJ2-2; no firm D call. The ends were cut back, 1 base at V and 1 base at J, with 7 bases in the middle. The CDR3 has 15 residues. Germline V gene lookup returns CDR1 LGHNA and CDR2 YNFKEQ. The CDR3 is CASSQVAGNTGELFF. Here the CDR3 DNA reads TGTGCCAGCAGCCAAGTGGCCGGGAACACCGGGGAGCTGTTTTTT.